This record covers a single T cell receptor (beta chain). Its antigen is still unknown. immunoSEQ v3.0 was run at survey level. This table comes from immunoSEQ multiplex PCR, and its TCRdb copy is limited to in-frame clones, with some not included. Here the sample spans 28,000 or so clones, 84% being singletons. This record belongs to a study of long-term antiretroviral therapy in people with HIV. Whole-study results and caveats: Following ART, diversity rose but still fell short of transplant donor controls.

Inclusion required at least two post-ART and at least one pre-ART PBMC samples. United States facilities provided treatment to all participants with HIV. The length of the CDR3 is 14 residues. The germline CDR1 and CDR2 sequences are LGHNA and YSLEER. V shed 1 base and J shed 5 bases, with 9 bases lying between them. This chain links TRBV4-3 with TRBJ1-5, with D possibly being TRBD1 (6 bases). The specimen was unsorted PBMCs, collected 0.4 years after starting antiretroviral therapy. The receptor was isolated from a man younger than 35 with HIV. This CDR3 reads CASSQGGGYQPQHF. The CDR3 nucleotides read TGCGCCAGCAGCCAAGGAGGGGGATATCAGCCCCAGCATTTT.